One and the same sample provided the 3 T cell receptor beta chains below, sequenced in a study of T-cell memory formation after mild COVID-19. TCRdb analysed the 5' RACE reads with MiXCR anew, one entry per CDR3 protein. The sample yields about 190,000 distinct CDR3 sequences, approximately 20% seen once. Sequencing input: PBMCs or a T cell subset sorted from them (not recorded which). These receptors were taken from an adult woman who had mild COVID-19 (a few samples of this study predate the infection). Cell type and time point are not known.

This chain connects TRBV9 to TRBJ2-7; no firm D call. The CDR3 is made up of 15 amino acids. Germline V gene sequence: CDR1 SGDLS, CDR2 YYNGEE. V gave up 0 bases and J gave up 0 bases, with 10 bases separating them. The CDR3 sequence: CASSVASDRSYEQYF. For the CDR3, the DNA is TGTGCCAGCAGCGTAGCCAGCGACCGCTCCTACGAGCAGTACTTC. Filled out from reference TRBV9 and TRBJ2-7, the complete variable domain reads DSGVTQTPKHLITATGQRVTLRCSPRSGDLSVYWYQQSLDQGLQFLIQYYNGEERAKGNILERFSAQQFPDLHSELNLSSLELGDSALYFCASSVASDRSYEQYFGPGTRLTVT.

This clonotype was found a few times. J is TRBJ1-2 and V is TRBV7-9; D might be TRBD1 (5 bases). Germline-derived CDR1 and CDR2 are SEHNR and FQNEAQ (reference sequence). There are 13 residues in the CDR3. Trimming shortened V by 5 bases and J by 5 bases, and 12 bases separated the two germline ends. CDR3 sequence (DNA): TGTGCCAGCAGCATACAGACAGCGTATGGCTACACCTTC. Its protein product is CASSIQTAYGYTF.

This CDR3 reads CASSQDRAMQYF. DNA of the CDR3: TGTGCCAGCAGCCAGGACAGGGCCATGCAGTACTTC. The chain uses TRBV3-1 and TRBJ2-7, with 8 positions matching TRBD1. V was pared by 3 bases and J by 9 bases, with 4 bases of the junction left unmatched. Germline V gives CDR1 LGHDT, CDR2 YNNKEL (reference sequence). This CDR3 region has 12 residues.